What follows is one T cell receptor beta chain and its context. These data are taken from a study of T cells in Graves' hyperthyroidism and ophthalmopathy. Pregnant or lactating patients were excluded, as were those with uncontrolled infection or other autoimmune disease. J was trimmed by 8 bases and V by 6 bases; bases with no gene match: 12. Germline loops: CDR1 MNHNS, CDR2 SASEGT. The CDR3 consists of 17 residues. Amplification of TCR beta CDR3 regions was performed using RNA transcripts as template. The TCR CDR3 first-round RT-PCR relied on the HTBI primer set. TCRdb analysed the multiplex PCR reads with MiXCR anew, one entry per CDR3 protein. The sample lists about 600,000 distinct CDR3 sequences; 15% to 20% were seen once.

This TCR was recovered from a woman between 40 and 55 years old with Graves' ophthalmopathy. This sequence joins TRBV6-1 and TRBJ2-1, with 14 bases that match TRBD2. Sequenced material: blood. Here the CDR3 reads CASSRRGTSGSDHEQFF. The CDR3 DNA is TGTGCCAGCAGCAGACGCGGGACTAGCGGGAGTGATCATGAGCAGTTCTTC.